The 19 T cell receptor beta chains below come from one sample, sequenced in a study of identical twins. MiXCR, applied by TCRdb to the 5' RACE reads, yields one record per CDR3 protein. This sample has under 300,000 distinct CDR3 sequences, with 12% found just once. These data were also reused for a study on yellow fever vaccine responses in identical twins.

Specimen: memory (CD45RO+) T cells sorted from blood. These receptors all stem from a woman aged 18-29 years in good health.

This clonotype has just a few counts. The rearrangement joins TRBV4-2 to TRBJ2-7; TRBD2 matches 7 bases. Looked up from germline, CDR1 is LGHNA and CDR2 is YNFKEQ. Unmatched junction bases numbered 6, after V lost 1 base and J lost 3 bases. CDR3 length: 15 amino acids. CDR3 amino acids: CASSQAAGANYEQYF. In DNA form, the CDR3 reads TGTGCCAGCAGCCAAGCTGCGGGAGCAAACTACGAGCAGTACTTC.

This clonotype was counted ten times or more. The rearrangement uses TRBV24-1 and TRBJ2-7; no definite D call. CDR3 length: 11 residues. In germline, CDR1 is KGHDR, CDR2 SFDVKD. Trimming stripped 1 base from V and 9 bases from J, with 6 bases between. The CDR3 bases are TGTGCCACCAGTGATTTTCAAGGGCAGTACTTC. It encodes CATSDFQGQYF.

This chain links TRBV14 with TRBJ2-5; 8 nucleotides align to TRBD1. The CDR3 extends over 15 amino acids. Unmatched junction bases numbered 6, after V lost 4 bases and J lost 2 bases. CDR1 SGHDN and CDR2 FVKESK come from the germline V gene. The CDR3 sequence: CASSRGDRQQETQYF. The CDR3 coding sequence is TGTGCCAGCAGCCGTGGGGACAGGCAGCAAGAGACCCAGTACTTC.

This clonotype showed up just a few times. CDR3 amino acids: CASRLVPTGELFF. The CDR3 DNA reads TGTGCCAGCAGACTAGTTCCAACCGGGGAGCTGTTTTTT. The chain has TRBV28 and TRBJ2-2; D is perhaps TRBD2 (5 bases). The length of the CDR3 is 13 residues. Trimming cost V 6 bases and J 5 bases, with 10 bases left between them. CDR1 is MDHEN, CDR2 SYDVKM, per germline.

The chain recombines TRBV7-2 with TRBJ2-7; weak D call: TRBD1 (5 bases). The germline gives CDR1 SGHTA, CDR2 FQGNSA. The CDR3 runs 11 residues. V was clipped by 5 bases and J by 6 bases, with 8 bases between them. CDR3 sequence (DNA): TGTGCCAGCAGCGCAGGGATCGAGCAGTACTTC. Translating gives CASSAGIEQYF.

This clonotype was recorded a few times. The V gene is TRBV4-3, the J gene TRBJ2-2, with 7 positions matching TRBD1. J gave up 5 bases and V 0 bases, and 6 bases lay outside the gene matches. Germline V CDR1 and CDR2: LGHNA, YSLEER. The CDR3 is 16 residues long. CDR3 sequence reads: CASSQEAGRGTGELFF. The CDR3 bases are TGCGCCAGCAGCCAAGAAGCAGGCAGGGGGACCGGGGAGCTGTTTTTT.

The V and J genes are TRBV2 and TRBJ2-7; D not resolved. This CDR3 is built from 11 residues. Germline loops: CDR1 SNHLY, CDR2 FYNNEI. The V and J ends lost 5 bases and 7 bases respectively, with 9 bases between them. CDR3 coding DNA: TGTGCCAGCAGTAGTATGTTTGAGCAGTACTTC. This encodes CASSSMFEQYF. The full variable domain, in which reference TRBV2 and TRBJ2-7 provide the parts outside the CDR3, is EPEVTQTPSHQVTQMGQEVILRCVPISNHLYFYWYRQILGQKVEFLVSFYNNEISEKSEIFDDQFSVERPDGSNFTLKIRSTKLEDSAMYFCASSSMFEQYFGPGTRLTVT.

The chain combines TRBV20-1 with TRBJ2-1, with 8 bases matching TRBD2. There are 16 residues in the CDR3. Germline loops: CDR1 DFQATT, CDR2 SNEGSKA (reference sequence). The ends lost 5 bases at V and 6 bases at J; junction bases unmatched: 15. The CDR3, as DNA: TGCAGTGCTCGATCCCGACTAGCGAGAGACGGCAATGAGCAGTTCTTC. This gives the protein CSARSRLARDGNEQFF.

The chain carries TRBV27 and TRBJ1-5; D not resolved. The germline V gene encodes CDR1 MNHEY and CDR2 SMNVEV (reference sequence). There are 15 residues in the CDR3. The V gene lost 7 bases and the J gene lost 4 bases, with 17 bases spanning the gap. The CDR3 DNA sequence: TGTGCCAGCAATCAGAGGCTCAGTGTAAATCAGCCCCAGCATTTT. As protein: CASNQRLSVNQPQHF.

This clonotype was found a few times. The chain employs TRBV6-1 and TRBJ2-1; D possibly corresponds to TRBD2 (6 bases). This CDR3 is built from 14 residues. Germline assignment: CDR1 MNHNS and CDR2 SASEGT. Trimming left V 2 bases short and J 4 bases short, with 9 bases between. The CDR3 spells CASSEPGLYNEQFF. The CDR3 DNA follows: TGTGCCAGCAGTGAACCGGGACTGTACAATGAGCAGTTCTTC.

The chain combines TRBV7-6 with TRBJ2-3; 11 positions match TRBD1. Germline V CDR1 and CDR2: SGHVS, FNYEAQ. This CDR3 comprises 16 residues. Trimming at V came to 5 bases and at J to 4 bases, leaving 8 bases not matched to a gene. The CDR3 region is CASSRWDRGEADTQYF. The DNA for the CDR3 is TGTGCCAGCAGCCGATGGGACAGGGGGGAGGCAGATACGCAGTATTTT.

In this sample, this clonotype turned up a few times. This chain uses TRBV24-1 with TRBJ2-2, with 9 bases identical to TRBD1. Looked up from germline, CDR1 is KGHDR and CDR2 is SFDVKD. The CDR3 length is 15 residues. V dropped 6 bases and J dropped 1; count of bases not matched to a gene: 2. The CDR3 protein is CATSWTGVNTGELFF. DNA of the CDR3: TGTGCCACCAGTTGGACAGGGGTGAACACCGGGGAGCTGTTTTTT.

This clonotype appeared many times. The genes are TRBV7-9 and TRBJ1-1; the D is unclear. The CDR3 totals 14 residues. The germline V gene encodes CDR1 SEHNR and CDR2 FQNEAQ (reference sequence). V was shortened by 1 base and J by 4 bases, with 10 bases between the two germline ends. The CDR3 DNA follows: TGTGCCAGCAGCTTAGACTCTATGTCCACTGAAGCTTTCTTT. The encoded protein is CASSLDSMSTEAFF.

This rearrangement joins TRBV29-1 to TRBJ1-2; D gene ambiguous. The length of the CDR3 is 10 residues. V was cut by 3 bases and J by 8 bases, with 7 bases left in between. CDR1 and CDR2 from the germline V gene are SQVTM and ANQGSEA. The CDR3 region is CSVDGDGYTF. The CDR3 DNA reads as TGCAGCGTTGACGGAGACGGCTACACCTTC. The full variable domain, in which reference TRBV29-1 and TRBJ1-2 provide the parts outside the CDR3, is SAVISQKPSRDICQRGTSLTIQCQVDSQVTMMFWYRQQPGQSLTLIATANQGSEATYESGFVIDKFPISRPNLTFSTLTVSNMSPEDSSIYLCSVDGDGYTFGSGTRLTVV.

This clonotype has ten or more counts. The V gene is TRBV20-1, the J gene TRBJ2-1; D gene ambiguous. This CDR3 comprises 16 residues. V gave up 1 base and J gave up 2 bases, with 15 bases separating them. Germline-derived CDR1 and CDR2 are DFQATT and SNEGSKA (reference sequence). CDR3 sequence: CSARGALSNTYNEQFF. The CDR3 DNA is TGCAGTGCTAGAGGTGCTTTAAGTAACACCTACAATGAGCAGTTCTTC.

This chain joins TRBV6-1 and TRBJ2-7; possibly TRBD1 for D (5 bases). The germline V gene encodes CDR1 MNHNS and CDR2 SASEGT. V was pared by 6 bases and J by 2 bases, with 11 bases between. The CDR3 is 13 amino acids. The CDR3 bases are TGTGCCAGCAGACTGACAGATACCTACGAGCAGTACTTC. This translates into CASRLTDTYEQYF.

This clonotype appeared a few times. The chain carries TRBV5-6 and TRBJ2-2, with TRBD2 identical over 8 bases. CDR1 and CDR2 (germline): SGHDT, YYEEEE. This CDR3 has 17 residues. Losses at the gene ends were 7 bases for V and 0 bases for J; bases not matched to a gene: 11. CDR3 coding DNA: TGTGCCAGCCTTCCCAAGACTAGCGCAGCGAACACCGGGGAGCTGTTTTTT. It codes for CASLPKTSAANTGELFF.

On this clonotype itself: The junction does not match germline at one end; this may be a read error. The V and J genes are TRBV27 and TRBJ2-1; 7 bases match TRBD1. Germline values: CDR1 MNHEY, CDR2 SMNVEV (reference sequence). This CDR3 spans 19 amino acids. The CDR3 protein is CASSLTPPRQGSSSNEQFF. Here the CDR3 DNA reads TGTGCCAGCAGTTTAACCCCCCCACGACAGGGTAGCTCCTCCAATGAGCAGTTCTTC.

This clonotype was counted at least ten times. The chain carries TRBV27 and TRBJ2-7; possibly TRBD1 for D (6 bases). Looked up from germline, CDR1 is MNHEY and CDR2 is SMNVEV (reference sequence). Trimming took 4 bases from V and 3 from J, leaving 13 bases between them. CDR3 size: 14 residues. CDR3 sequence reads: CASSSLQGNYEQYF. Written as DNA, the CDR3 is TGTGCCAGCAGTTCGTTACAGGGTAACTACGAGCAGTACTTC.